This T cell receptor beta chain was obtained from a study of PD-1 blockade in classical Hodgkin lymphoma. Study-wide results and limits: Those starting nivolumab under 1 year post-ASCT were excluded. In CD4+ cells, TCR diversity went up significantly by C4D1, but in CD8+ cells it did not. Complete responders entered with baseline diversity on par with newly diagnosed patients, the results showed. A reduction in baseline TCR diversity was reportedly seen in newly diagnosed patients relative to healthy donors.

Worth noting for this clone: Antigen unknown.

Brentuximab vedotin exposure varied, and every patient relapsed after autologous stem cell transplantation. Assay: immunoSEQ multiplex PCR; the TCRdb copy retains only in-frame clones and omits some. The sample consists of approximately 80,000 clones, about 89% of them appearing once. Sequencing used peripheral blood mononuclear cells (PBMCs), obtained at baseline. The receptor was isolated from a human donor with classical Hodgkin lymphoma.

CDR3 DNA sequence: TGTGCCAGCAGATTGACAGCTAACACTGAAGCTTTCTTT. Protein sequence: CASRLTANTEAFF. The J gene is TRBJ1-1, the V gene TRBV6-6; possible D gene TRBD1, 5 bases. CDR1 MNHNY and CDR2 SVGAGI come from the germline V gene (reference sequence). The CDR3 is 13 amino acids. V was trimmed by 6 bases and J by 2 bases, leaving 10 bases between them.